Listed below are T cell receptor beta chains from one sample, sequenced in a study of blood T cell repertoires in COVID-19. Repertoires were generated with immunoSEQ multiplex PCR, while TCRdb's copy carries only in-frame clones and drops some. The data contain 140,000 or so clones, 87% of them singletons. Input material: peripheral blood. All receptors come from a man aged 50 to 59 who had recovered from COVID-19. Both conserved end residues are part of each CDR3. The order of the fields is clone size, J gene, D gene, V gene, CDR3 protein, CDR3 DNA. A D gene is named only where the DNA matches it firmly. Clone size is stated in some rows and not others, as once, few, many or a class when expanded.

clone_size: .; j_call: TRBJ2-2; d_call: TRBD2; v_call: TRBV7-7; cdr3_aa: CASSLVAGSNTGELFF; cdr3_nt: TGTGCTAGCAGCTTAGTAGCGGGGTCGAACACCGGGGAGCTGTTTTTT
clone_size: .; j_call: TRBJ2-3; d_call: TRBD2; v_call: TRBV4-3; cdr3_aa: CASSQDRGGRDTQYF; cdr3_nt: TGCGCCAGCAGCCAAGATCGGGGGGGGAGAGATACGCAGTATTTT
clone_size: .; j_call: TRBJ1-3; d_call: TRBD1; v_call: TRBV9; cdr3_aa: CASSALDRVSGNTIYF; cdr3_nt: TGTGCCAGCAGCGCTCTAGACAGGGTCTCTGGAAACACCATATATTTT
clone_size: .; j_call: TRBJ1-1; d_call: .; v_call: TRBV6-5; cdr3_aa: CASSPKDRSEAFF; cdr3_nt: TGTGCCAGCAGTCCGAAGGACAGATCTGAAGCTTTCTTT
clone_size: .; j_call: TRBJ2-5; d_call: TRBD2; v_call: TRBV5-6; cdr3_aa: CASSKRGGNQETQYF; cdr3_nt: TGTGCCAGCAGTAAGCGGGGGGGGAACCAAGAGACCCAGTACTTC
clone_size: .; j_call: TRBJ2-7; d_call: TRBD1; v_call: TRBV30; cdr3_aa: CAWATGIPYEQYF; cdr3_nt: TGTGCCTGGGCGACAGGGATCCCCTACGAGCAGTACTTC
clone_size: .; j_call: TRBJ2-2; d_call: TRBD2; v_call: TRBV4-1; cdr3_aa: CASSPTRLAGVFTGELFF; cdr3_nt: TGCGCCAGCAGCCCGACACGACTAGCGGGGGTATTCACCGGGGAGCTGTTTTTT
clone_size: .; j_call: TRBJ1-3; d_call: .; v_call: TRBV29-1; cdr3_aa: CSAQGITSGNTIYF; cdr3_nt: TGCAGCGCACAGGGTATCACCTCTGGAAACACCATATATTTT
clone_size: .; j_call: TRBJ2-3; d_call: .; v_call: TRBV25-1; cdr3_aa: CASSEAQGRRDTQYF; cdr3_nt: TGTGCCAGCAGTGAAGCGCAGGGGCGCAGGGATACGCAGTATTTT
clone_size: .; j_call: TRBJ2-3; d_call: TRBD1; v_call: TRBV7-7; cdr3_aa: CASSPGTGPTDTQYF; cdr3_nt: TGTGCCAGCAGCCCGGGGACAGGACCCACAGATACGCAGTATTTT
clone_size: .; j_call: TRBJ2-7; d_call: TRBD1; v_call: TRBV6-5; cdr3_aa: CASSETGQGTWEQYF; cdr3_nt: TGTGCCAGCAGCGAGACGGGACAGGGTACTTGGGAGCAGTACTTC
clone_size: once; j_call: TRBJ1-2; d_call: TRBD1; v_call: TRBV28; cdr3_aa: CASRETGITNYGYTF; cdr3_nt: TGTGCCAGCAGAGAGACAGGGATTACTAACTATGGCTACACCTTC
clone_size: .; j_call: TRBJ2-7; d_call: .; v_call: TRBV7-8; cdr3_aa: CASSLWGVSDYEQYF; cdr3_nt: TGTGCCAGCAGCTTATGGGGGGTCTCCGACTACGAGCAGTACTTC
clone_size: .; j_call: TRBJ1-1; d_call: .; v_call: TRBV5-1; cdr3_aa: CASSLSTGRRAEAFF; cdr3_nt: TGCGCCAGCAGCTTGTCCACCGGGAGGCGGGCTGAAGCTTTCTTT
clone_size: .; j_call: TRBJ2-7; d_call: TRBD2; v_call: TRBV6-5; cdr3_aa: CASRRAGEPYEQYF; cdr3_nt: TGTGCCAGCCGGCGAGCGGGGGAACCCTACGAGCAGTACTTC
clone_size: .; j_call: TRBJ2-5; d_call: TRBD2; v_call: TRBV4-3; cdr3_aa: CASSQGRSGGVETQYF; cdr3_nt: TGCGCCAGCAGCCAAGGGCGTAGCGGGGGGGTGGAGACCCAGTACTTC
clone_size: .; j_call: TRBJ2-1; d_call: TRBD2; v_call: TRBV4-1; cdr3_aa: CASSQETSGNEQFF; cdr3_nt: TGCGCCAGCAGCCAAGAGACTAGCGGGAATGAGCAGTTCTTC
clone_size: .; j_call: TRBJ1-5; d_call: .; v_call: TRBV30; cdr3_aa: CAWKLEDQPQHF; cdr3_nt: TGTGCCTGGAAGCTAGAGGATCAGCCCCAGCATTTT
clone_size: once; j_call: TRBJ2-5; d_call: .; v_call: TRBV27; cdr3_aa: CASSLVRGAQETQYF; cdr3_nt: TGTGCCAGCAGTTTGGTACGGGGGGCCCAAGAGACCCAGTACTTC
clone_size: .; j_call: TRBJ1-1; d_call: TRBD1; v_call: TRBV6-5; cdr3_aa: CALRQGHEAFF; cdr3_nt: TGTGCCTTAAGACAGGGGCATGAAGCTTTCTTT
clone_size: once; j_call: TRBJ1-4; d_call: .; v_call: TRBV30; cdr3_aa: CAWGREGGKLFF; cdr3_nt: TGTGCCTGGGGCCGGGAAGGAGGAAAACTGTTTTTT
clone_size: .; j_call: TRBJ1-2; d_call: TRBD1; v_call: TRBV6-5; cdr3_aa: CASSYSRTGGAYGYTF; cdr3_nt: TGTGCCAGCAGTTATTCCCGGACAGGGGGCGCTTATGGCTACACCTTC
clone_size: few; j_call: TRBJ1-1; d_call: .; v_call: TRBV20-1; cdr3_aa: CSSGRTEAFF; cdr3_nt: TGCAGTTCAGGGCGGACTGAAGCTTTCTTT
clone_size: .; j_call: TRBJ1-5; d_call: .; v_call: TRBV10-2; cdr3_aa: CASSESLQPQHF; cdr3_nt: TGCGCCAGCAGTGAGTCCCTCCAGCCCCAGCATTTT
clone_size: few; j_call: TRBJ2-7; d_call: TRBD2; v_call: TRBV5-3; cdr3_aa: CARSLALADSYEQYF; cdr3_nt: TGTGCCAGAAGCTTGGCACTAGCGGACTCCTACGAGCAGTACTTC